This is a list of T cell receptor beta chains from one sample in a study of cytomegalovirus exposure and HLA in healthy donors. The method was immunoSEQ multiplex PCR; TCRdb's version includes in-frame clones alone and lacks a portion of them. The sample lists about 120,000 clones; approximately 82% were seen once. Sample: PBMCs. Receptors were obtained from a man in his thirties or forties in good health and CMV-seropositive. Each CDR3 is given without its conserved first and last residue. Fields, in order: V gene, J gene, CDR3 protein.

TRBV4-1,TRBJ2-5,ASSQPGTSGGGGSETQY
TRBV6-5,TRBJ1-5,ASRKEGFGPQH
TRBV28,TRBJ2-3,ASSLIRRGGLATQY
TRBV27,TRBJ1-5,ASSGQHYQPQH
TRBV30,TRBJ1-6,AWSPPPGTGPSPLH
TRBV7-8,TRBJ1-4,ASSLGKGYLPGEKLF
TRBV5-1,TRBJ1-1,ASSPPDRGNTEAF
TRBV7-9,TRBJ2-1,ASSNSGSYNEQF
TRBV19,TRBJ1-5,ASSIGSHQPQH
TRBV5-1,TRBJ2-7,ASSLEAGGAYEQY
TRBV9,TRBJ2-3,ASSVGTGEGGDTQY
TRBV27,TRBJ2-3,ASGQPGQGLDTQY
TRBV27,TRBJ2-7,ASRSNYEQY
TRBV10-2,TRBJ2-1,ASSESGQLAYNEQF
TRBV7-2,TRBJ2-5,ASSLGGPETQY
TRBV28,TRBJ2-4,ASRAPGGSKNIQY
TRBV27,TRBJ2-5,ASSLGSGGQETQY
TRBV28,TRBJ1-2,ASSSPGQGSGYT
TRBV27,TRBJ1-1,ASSSGRGEAF
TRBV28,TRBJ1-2,ASNRGVRGYT
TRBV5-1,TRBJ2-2,ASSLYPGLADTGELF
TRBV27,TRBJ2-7,ASRGGADEQY
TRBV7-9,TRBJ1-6,ASSLAGQGNSPLH
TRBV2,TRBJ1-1,ASRTGMNTEAF
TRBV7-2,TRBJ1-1,ASSYLQGSPAF
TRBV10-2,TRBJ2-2,ASKRTGVTGELF
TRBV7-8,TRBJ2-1,ASRLVRGSNEQF
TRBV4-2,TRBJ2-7,ASSSEGGGSYEQY
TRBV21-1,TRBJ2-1,ASSKEGGRNEQF
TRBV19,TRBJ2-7,ASSIGTGTYEQY
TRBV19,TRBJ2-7,ASSRTSGGAYEQY
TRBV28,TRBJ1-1,ASRALVGEAF
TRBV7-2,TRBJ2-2,ASSHLAGGMNTGELF
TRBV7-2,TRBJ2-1,ASSPSVAGDNEQF
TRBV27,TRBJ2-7,ASSSAGGSYEQY
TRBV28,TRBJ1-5,ASSLGIWGTGVSQPQH
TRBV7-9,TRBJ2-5,ASSLGGLAGSGETQY
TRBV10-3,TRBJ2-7,AISESPGGPGVEQY
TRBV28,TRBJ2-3,ASSLQSTDTQY
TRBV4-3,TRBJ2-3,ASSQDSYTDTQY
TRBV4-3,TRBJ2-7,ASSQESSGGYEQY
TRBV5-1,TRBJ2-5,ASSPRLAGAQETQY
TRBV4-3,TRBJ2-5,ASSLTLRRESQY
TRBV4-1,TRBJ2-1,ASSPGTGYNEQF
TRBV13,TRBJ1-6,ASSLSGSSSYNSPLH
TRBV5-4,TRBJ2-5,ASSLQGQGGETQY
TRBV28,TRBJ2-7,ASSFRYEQY